Listed here are 25 T cell receptor beta chains from one sample, sequenced in a study of cytomegalovirus exposure and HLA in healthy donors. It was with 60 Vbeta and 13 Jbeta primers that the PCR ran. The data were produced by immunoSEQ multiplex PCR, yet TCRdb's version contains in-frame clones alone and is incomplete. The profile shows 150,000 to 200,000 clones, around 75% of them singletons. The sample consisted of PBMCs. The origin of the receptors is a human donor in good health.

This clone was seen only once. CDR3: CASSFKTGQETQYF. In nucleotides, the CDR3 is TGCGCCAGCAGCTTCAAAACAGGGCAAGAGACCCAGTACTTC. The chain joins TRBV5-1 to TRBJ2-5; a possible D gene is TRBD1 (6 bases). This CDR3 region has 14 residues. Germline CDR1 reads SGHRS; CDR2 reads YFSETQ. The ends were cut back, 2 bases at V and 2 bases at J, with 10 bases in the middle.

The rearrangement joins TRBV5-1 to TRBJ2-5, with unresolved D. CDR1 SGHRS and CDR2 YFSETQ come from the germline V gene. V lost 3 bases and J lost 4, with 4 bases in between. The CDR3 spans 11 residues. The CDR3 nucleotides are TGCGCCAGCAGCTACGGAGAGACCCAGTACTTC. It encodes CASSYGETQYF.

The CDR3 here is CASSQAGADTQYF. The CDR3 nucleotides are TGCGCCAGCAGCCAAGCAGGGGCAGATACGCAGTATTTT. The chain uses TRBV4-3 and TRBJ2-3; a possible D gene is TRBD1 (6 bases). The germline V gene has CDR1 LGHNA and CDR2 YSLEER. The CDR3 is 13 residues long. Trimming pared 1 base from V and 4 bases from J, leaving 6 bases between.

The chain combines TRBV5-5 with TRBJ2-5; D may be TRBD2 (6 bases). Trimming took 3 bases from V and 0 from J, leaving 12 bases between them. The CDR3 runs 15 residues. The germline gives CDR1 SGHKS, CDR2 YYEKEE (reference sequence). DNA of the CDR3: TGTGCCAGCAGCTCACCCCGCGGGGACCAAGAGACCCAGTACTTC. It yields the protein CASSSPRGDQETQYF.

The chain has TRBV5-6 and TRBJ2-5; 8 nucleotides align to TRBD2. V shed 2 bases, J shed 1 base, and the junction held 1 base outside the gene matches. Germline CDR1 SGHDT, CDR2 YYEEEE. The CDR3 is 14 amino acids. CDR3 loop: CASSLGLAQETQYF. The CDR3 bases are TGTGCCAGCAGCTTAGGACTAGCCCAAGAGACCCAGTACTTC.

V gene TRBV13 combines with J gene TRBJ2-5, with D possibly being TRBD2 (6 bases). CDR1 and CDR2 (germline): PRHDT, FYEKMQ (reference sequence). V lost 3 bases and J lost 2, with 10 bases in between. The CDR3 is 14 amino acids. The CDR3 is CASSLTTRQETQYF. CDR3 nucleotide sequence: TGTGCCAGCAGCTTGACGACTAGACAAGAGACCCAGTACTTC.

This clone is a singleton in its sample. This chain uses TRBV21-1 with TRBJ1-4. TRBV21-1 is listed as a pseudogene. The CDR3 has 14 residues. The CDR3 loop reads CASSNFRGYEKLFF. In DNA form, the CDR3 reads TGTGCCAGCAGCAATTTTCGAGGTTATGAAAAACTGTTTTTT.

In DNA form, the CDR3 reads TGCAGCGTTGACATGGGGGCGTCCTACAATGAGCAGTTCTTC. It translates to CSVDMGASYNEQFF. V gene TRBV29-1 combines with J gene TRBJ2-1, with D possibly matching TRBD1 (6 bases). Trimming pared 3 bases from V and 1 base from J, leaving 10 bases between. The germline V gene has CDR1 SQVTM and CDR2 ANQGSEA. The CDR3 is made up of 14 amino acids.

The chain employs TRBV7-3 and TRBJ2-7, with 9 nucleotides matching TRBD1. Germline trimming cut 3 bases from V and 7 bases from J; bases unmatched to any gene: 10. The CDR3 has 15 residues. Germline V CDR1 and CDR2: SGHTA, FQGTGA. This CDR3 is CASSFTGQGLGEQYF. CDR3 in DNA: TGTGCCAGCAGCTTCACGGGACAGGGCCTTGGTGAGCAGTACTTC.

This chain uses TRBV13 with TRBJ1-1; tentative D call: TRBD1 (5 bases). This CDR3 region has 13 residues. Deletions cut 0 bases from V and 7 bases from J, with 9 bases between. Germline V gives CDR1 PRHDT, CDR2 FYEKMQ (reference sequence). For the CDR3, the DNA is TGTGCCAGCAGCTTAGGCTTACAGGATGAAGCTTTCTTT. It translates to CASSLGLQDEAFF.

The chain links TRBV27 to TRBJ1-2; D may be TRBD1 (5 bases). This CDR3 has 14 amino acids. V was trimmed by 5 bases and J by 7 bases, leaving 17 bases between them. CDR1 MNHEY and CDR2 SMNVEV come from the germline V gene (reference sequence). CDR3: CASSPQGSRPGYTF. Here the CDR3 DNA reads TGTGCCAGCAGTCCGCAGGGTAGTCGTCCTGGCTACACCTTC.

The chain couples TRBV10-3 to TRBJ2-5; TRBD1 aligns across 9 bases. Germline V lookup: CDR1 ENHRY, CDR2 SYGVKD. The CDR3 loop spans 13 amino acids. The ends lost 4 bases at V and 5 bases at J; junction bases unmatched: 2. The CDR3 nucleotides read TGTGCCATCAGTGGGGGACAGGGTGAGACCCAGTACTTC. Protein product: CAISGGQGETQYF.

V gene TRBV4-3 combines with J gene TRBJ2-7; 9 nucleotides line up with TRBD2. The CDR3 has 16 amino acids. The trim removed 0 bases at V and 4 bases at J, leaving 7 bases unmatched. Germline assignment: CDR1 LGHNA and CDR2 YSLEER. This CDR3 is CASSQDWASGVYEQYF. In DNA form, the CDR3 reads TGCGCCAGCAGCCAAGATTGGGCTAGCGGGGTTTACGAGCAGTACTTC.

Here the CDR3 reads CASSIWQGNQPQHF. The CDR3 nucleotides read TGTGCCAGTAGTATTTGGCAGGGCAATCAGCCCCAGCATTTT. This chain joins TRBV19 and TRBJ1-5, with unresolved D. Deletions cut 3 bases from V and 2 bases from J, with 8 bases between. This CDR3 comprises 14 residues. Germline assignment: CDR1 LNHDA and CDR2 SQIVND (reference sequence).

V and J are TRBV4-3 and TRBJ2-7; 10 bases are shared with TRBD2. From germline, CDR1 is LGHNA and CDR2 YSLEER. The CDR3 length is 15 residues. V shed 5 bases, J shed 7 bases, and the junction held 11 bases outside the gene matches. DNA of the CDR3: TGCGCCAGCAGCGCCTACCTAGCGGGGGTTCGAGAGCAGTACTTC. It translates to CASSAYLAGVREQYF.

Concerning this clone: A junction end diverges from the germline sequence, so it may reflect a read error. The chain is built from TRBV7-9 and TRBJ2-7; 9 bases align to TRBD2. Germline CDR1 and CDR2: SEHNR and FQNEAQ (reference sequence). The CDR3 has 12 amino acids. CDR3 sequence (DNA): TGTGCCAGCAGCCTAGCGGGGAGCGGGCAGTACTTC. This encodes CASSLAGSGQYF.

The rearrangement links TRBV5-6 to TRBJ1-4; 7 positions match TRBD1. The trim removed 5 bases at V and 4 bases at J, leaving 5 bases unmatched. The CDR3 is 14 residues long. Germline lookup yields CDR1 SGHDT and CDR2 YYEEEE. CDR3 region: CASRPRDSNEKLFF. DNA of the CDR3: TGTGCCAGCAGGCCCCGGGACAGTAATGAAAAACTGTTTTTT.

This chain uses TRBV27 with TRBJ1-1, with D possibly matching TRBD1 (5 bases). The germline CDR1 and CDR2 sequences are MNHEY and SMNVEV (reference sequence). Trimming pared 8 bases from V and 4 bases from J, leaving 17 bases between. There are 14 residues in the CDR3. This CDR3 reads CASSGIGGSTEAFF. The CDR3 DNA reads TGTGCCAGCTCCGGGATCGGGGGGAGCACTGAAGCTTTCTTT.

The rearrangement joins TRBV6-5 to TRBJ1-1, with a weak D call TRBD1 (6 bases). V was shortened by 6 bases and J by 3 bases, with 17 bases between the two germline ends. Germline V gene sequence: CDR1 MNHEY, CDR2 SVGAGI. This CDR3 is built from 15 residues. CDR3 in DNA: TGTGCCAGCAGGAAGATACAGGGTCGGGACACTGAAGCTTTCTTT. Its protein product is CASRKIQGRDTEAFF.

Remarks on this clone: The junction departs from germline at one end; a sequencing error may be responsible. The rearrangement uses TRBV7-7 and TRBJ2-6, with D unclear. The CDR3 is 13 amino acids. Germline CDR1 reads SSHAT; CDR2 reads FNYEAQ (reference sequence). The DNA of the CDR3 is TGTGCTAGCAGGCCAGCTGGGGCCAACGTCCTGACTTTC. It yields the protein CASRPAGANVLTF. Full variable domain (rest looked up from reference TRBV7-7 and TRBJ2-6): GAGVSQSPRYKVTKRGQDVTLRCDPISSHATLYWYQQALGQGPEFLTYFNYEAQPDKSGLPSDRFSAERPEGSISTLTIQRTEQRDSAMYRCASRPAGANVLTFGAGSRLTVL.

The J gene is TRBJ1-1, the V gene TRBV27, with D possibly matching TRBD1 (6 bases). The CDR3 loop spans 15 amino acids. The V end lost 5 bases, the J end lost 2 bases, and 15 bases lay between the germline ends. The V gene's germline CDR1 is MNHEY and CDR2 SMNVEV (reference sequence). The chain's CDR3 is CASSPAWGLNTEAFF. CDR3 bases: TGTGCCAGCAGTCCGGCTTGGGGGCTTAACACTGAAGCTTTCTTT.

The chain is built from TRBV5-1 and TRBJ2-3, with D possibly matching TRBD2 (5 bases). The germline V gene encodes CDR1 SGHRS and CDR2 YFSETQ. This CDR3 contains 16 residues. The V end was cut by 4 bases, the J end by 2 bases, with 17 bases between. CDR3 amino acids: CASSLDFSTNTDTQYF. CDR3 coding DNA: TGCGCCAGCAGCCTGGACTTTAGCACGAACACAGATACGCAGTATTTT. The complete variable domain, with remaining parts taken from reference TRBV5-1 and TRBJ2-3, reads KAGVTQTPRYLIKTRGQQVTLSCSPISGHRSVSWYQQTPGQGLQFLFEYFSETQRNKGNFPGRFSGRQFSNSRSEMNVSTLELGDSALYLCASSLDFSTNTDTQYFGPGTRLTVL.

This clone was detected a few times. The gene calls are TRBV28 and TRBJ2-7; tentative D call: TRBD2 (7 bases). Trimming took off 5 bases at V and 6 bases at J, with 17 bases between the two ends. The CDR3 covers 14 residues. Per germline, CDR1 MDHEN and CDR2 SYDVKM. This CDR3 reads CASSPLRGAGEQYF. The CDR3 nucleotides read TGTGCCAGCAGTCCTCTACGGGGGGCGGGCGAGCAGTACTTC.

The CDR3 DNA reads as TGTGCCATCAGTGCCGGGGGGACAGGGTTGGTGGATACGCAGTATTTT. It yields the protein CAISAGGTGLVDTQYF. The chain uses TRBV10-3 and TRBJ2-3; TRBD1 matches at 9 bases. Germline V gene lookup returns CDR1 ENHRY and CDR2 SYGVKD. This CDR3 has 16 amino acids. Trimming took 4 bases from V and 6 from J; bases not matched to a gene: 11.

This sequence joins TRBV5-1 and TRBJ2-7; 8 positions match TRBD2. V trimming: 2 bases; J trimming: 2 bases; junction bases outside the gene matches: 6. This CDR3 has 15 residues. Germline lookup yields CDR1 SGHRS and CDR2 YFSETQ. CDR3: CASSLGGGPPYEQYF. The CDR3 DNA sequence: TGCGCCAGCAGCTTAGGCGGGGGGCCTCCCTACGAGCAGTACTTC.